This T cell receptor beta chain was observed in a study of shared clonotypes between healthy human individuals. General study findings and limits: Sorted-subset samples were not fully sequenced, rarefaction indicated.

This clone appeared a single time. Its antigen remains unknown. Each subset's genomic DNA was split evenly across several immunoSEQ plates. The data were produced by immunoSEQ multiplex PCR, yet TCRdb's version contains in-frame clones alone and is incomplete. This sample has around 340,000 clones, with over 70% found just once. The source material was memory CD4+ T cells sorted from blood. Specified subset: CD45RA-negative fraction. This receptor was obtained from a young man in good health.

In DNA form, the CDR3 reads TGTGCCAGCAGTTTGGTTAGCGGGAGGGGCACAGATACGCAGTATTTT. Translated, it gives CASSLVSGRGTDTQYF. The rearrangement links TRBV27 to TRBJ2-3; TRBD2 matches at 11 bases. CDR3 length: 16 amino acids. Germline CDR1 is MNHEY and CDR2 is SMNVEV (reference sequence). The V and J ends lost 3 bases and 1 base, in that order; junction bases with no gene match: 3.